Following are 27 T cell receptor beta chains from one sample sequenced in a study of T cells after yellow fever vaccination. Via MiXCR, TCRdb re-called the 5' RACE reads, giving one row per CDR3 protein. The sample yields almost 30,000 distinct CDR3 sequences, around 5% seen once. The source was CD8+ T cells sorted from PBMCs, collected 10 days after the yellow fever booster vaccination. These receptors all stem from a man aged 30 to 45 who received the YFV17D yellow fever vaccine.

This clonotype was counted a few times. This sequence may be a read error, since a much larger clone differs from it by one base. J is TRBJ2-7 and V is TRBV4-3; D is possibly TRBD2 (6 bases). This CDR3 is 15 amino acids long. Looked up from germline, CDR1 is LGHNA and CDR2 is YSLEER. The CDR3: CTSSQGPGESYEQYF. The CDR3 DNA reads TGCACCAGCAGCCAAGGCCCGGGGGAATCCTACGAGCAGTACTTC.

This clonotype has ten or more counts. The rearrangement uses TRBV28 and TRBJ2-7, with 9 bases lining up with TRBD2. Unmatched junction bases numbered 6, after V lost 2 bases and J lost 4 bases. Germline CDR1 is MDHEN and CDR2 is SYDVKM. This CDR3 contains 15 residues. The CDR3 sequence: CASSLPGLARYEQYF. The CDR3 nucleotides are TGTGCCAGCAGTTTACCCGGACTAGCGAGGTACGAGCAGTACTTC.

This clonotype has a count of ten or more. The V call is TRBV11-2, the J call TRBJ2-3, with 10 bases aligning to TRBD2. V lost 2 bases to trimming and J lost 0 bases; unmatched junction nucleotides: 8. The germline gives CDR1 SGHAT, CDR2 FQNNGV. The CDR3 runs 18 residues. Here the CDR3 reads CASSLWFTSGTSTDTQYF. In nucleotides, the CDR3 is TGTGCCAGCAGCTTATGGTTTACTAGCGGGACTAGCACAGATACGCAGTATTTT.

This clonotype has a count of ten or more. This rearrangement joins TRBV3-1 to TRBJ1-5, with 7 nucleotides matching TRBD1. The CDR3 runs to 17 residues. Germline V gene lookup returns CDR1 LGHDT and CDR2 YNNKEL (reference sequence). Trimming cost V 1 base and J 0 bases; bases outside gene matches: 6. CDR3 residues: CASSQGQGGYSNQPQHF. The CDR3 DNA is TGTGCCAGCAGCCAAGGTCAGGGGGGATATAGCAATCAGCCCCAGCATTTT. The full variable domain, completed using reference TRBV3-1 and TRBJ1-5, is DTAVSQTPKYLVTQMGNDKSIKCEQNLGHDTMYWYKQDSKKFLKIMFSYNNKELIINETVPNRFSPKSPDKAHLNLHINSLELGDSAVYFCASSQGQGGYSNQPQHFGDGTRLSIL.

This clonotype has a count of ten or more. The chain carries TRBV10-2 and TRBJ2-1; 12 bases are a match to TRBD2. The V segment lost 11 bases and the J segment 7 bases; nucleotides outside the gene matches: 9. Germline V gene lookup returns CDR1 WSHSY and CDR2 SAAADI. The CDR3 is made up of 14 amino acids. The CDR3 sequence is CAGMRLAGDNEQFF. CDR3 sequence (DNA): TGCGCCGGGATGAGACTAGCGGGAGATAATGAGCAGTTCTTC.

Many counts were recorded for this clonotype. This chain connects TRBV20-1 to TRBJ2-3; 11 bases are shared with TRBD2. The CDR3 totals 16 residues. Per germline, CDR1 DFQATT and CDR2 SNEGSKA (reference sequence). V shed 3 bases and J 6 bases; nucleotides not matched to a gene: 11. The chain's CDR3 is CSASRPAGLAVDTQYF. CDR3 DNA: TGCAGTGCTAGTAGGCCCGCGGGACTAGCGGTCGATACGCAGTATTTT.

This clonotype was counted at least ten times. V and J are TRBV7-9 and TRBJ1-1; D gene unclear. The CDR3 runs to 12 residues. Germline values: CDR1 SEHNR, CDR2 FQNEAQ (reference sequence). The V and J ends lost 10 bases and 6 bases respectively, with 15 bases between them. CDR3 nucleotides: TGTGCCAACCAAGGACTTATGTCTGAAGCTTTCTTT. Protein product: CANQGLMSEAFF.

With respect to this clonotype: A much larger clonotype is one base distant, so this may be a read error. The rearrangement joins TRBV7-6 to TRBJ2-7; D is uncertain. This CDR3 is 12 amino acids long. Germline V gene lookup returns CDR1 SGHVS and CDR2 FNYEAQ. Trimming stripped 5 bases from V and 7 bases from J, with 12 bases between. This CDR3 is CASSPESPEQYF. For the CDR3, the DNA is TGTGCCAGCAGCCCAGAGTCCCCGGAGCAGTACTTC.

This clonotype was detected ten times or more. This sequence joins TRBV12-3 or TRBV12-4 and TRBJ2-2; D is unresolved. V was trimmed by 6 bases and J by 7 bases, leaving 6 bases between them. There are 11 residues in the CDR3. This chain's CDR3 is CASRTSGELFF. CDR3 bases: TGTGCCAGCAGGACAAGCGGGGAGCTGTTTTTT.

This clonotype was observed many times. The V call is TRBV12-3 or TRBV12-4, the J call TRBJ1-5; D gene uncertain. V gave up 0 bases and J gave up 2 bases, with 8 bases separating them. The CDR3 totals 15 residues. CDR3 coding DNA: TGTGCCAGCAGTTTAGCGGGATGGGGCAATCAGCCCCAGCATTTT. Translated: CASSLAGWGNQPQHF.

This clonotype was detected many times. The gene calls are TRBV10-3 and TRBJ2-3; no clear D. Germline V CDR1 and CDR2: ENHRY, SYGVKD. Trimming stripped 3 bases from V and 0 bases from J, with 4 bases between. This CDR3 contains 13 residues. The CDR3 nucleotides are TGTGCCATCAGTGAAGTAAGCACAGATACGCAGTATTTT. It codes for CAISEVSTDTQYF.

In this sample, this clonotype turned up many times. This chain uses TRBV5-1 with TRBJ2-5; D unclear. The CDR3 contains 12 residues. The germline CDR1 and CDR2 sequences are SGHRS and YFSETQ. Trimming cost V 4 bases and J 0 bases, with 4 bases left between them. The CDR3 sequence: CASSGYQETQYF. The CDR3 region has the DNA TGCGCCAGCAGCGGGTACCAAGAGACCCAGTACTTC.

This clonotype was counted ten times or more. The chain couples TRBV7-6 to TRBJ1-1; D is ambiguous. CDR1 and CDR2 from the germline V gene are SGHVS and FNYEAQ. The CDR3 consists of 15 residues. Trimming left V 4 bases short and J 0 bases short, with 12 bases between. The CDR3 protein is CASSSYPDMNTEAFF. The CDR3 nucleotides are TGTGCCAGCAGCTCCTACCCGGATATGAACACTGAAGCTTTCTTT.

This clonotype was observed many times. The rearrangement links TRBV13 to TRBJ2-7; TRBD1 matches 8 bases. The CDR3 contains 14 residues. With V trimmed by 2 bases and J by 5 bases, 5 bases remained unmatched. Germline CDR1 reads PRHDT; CDR2 reads FYEKMQ (reference sequence). In DNA form, the CDR3 reads TGTGCCAGCAGCTTATGGCAGGGGGCCGACGAGCAGTACTTC. Amino acids: CASSLWQGADEQYF. Full variable domain (rest looked up from reference TRBV13 and TRBJ2-7): AAGVIQSPRHLIKEKRETATLKCYPIPRHDTVYWYQQGPGQDPQFLISFYEKMQSDKGSIPDRFSAQQFSDYHSELNMSSLELGDSALYFCASSLWQGADEQYFGPGTRLTVT.

This clonotype was observed many times. V is TRBV6-5 and J is TRBJ1-5; possible D gene TRBD1, 6 bases. The CDR3 runs 15 residues. Germline loops: CDR1 MNHEY, CDR2 SVGAGI. V lost 5 bases and J 0 bases, leaving 11 bases between the germline ends. The CDR3 DNA reads TGTGCCAGCAGTCGACAGGTTTATAGCAATCAGCCCCAGCATTTT. This encodes CASSRQVYSNQPQHF.

This clonotype was seen many times. The V gene is TRBV4-3, the J gene TRBJ2-5; D uncertain. CDR3 size: 17 residues. Between the trimmed V and J ends, which lost 3 bases and 0 bases, there was a span of 17 bases. The germline V gene encodes CDR1 LGHNA and CDR2 YSLEER. CDR3 amino acids: CASSQHSQGLYQETQYF. The CDR3 nucleotides are TGCGCCAGCAGCCAGCACTCCCAAGGGTTGTACCAAGAGACCCAGTACTTC.

This clonotype has a count of ten or more. The chain combines TRBV7-9 with TRBJ2-7, with D unresolved. This CDR3 contains 15 residues. Trimming took off 0 bases at V and 1 base at J, with 10 bases between the two ends. The V gene's germline CDR1 is SEHNR and CDR2 FQNEAQ (reference sequence). CDR3: CASSLAVASSYEQYF. The CDR3 bases are TGTGCCAGCAGCTTAGCTGTCGCGTCGTCCTACGAGCAGTACTTC.

Ten or more counts support this clonotype. CDR3 nucleotide sequence: TGCGCCAGCAGCCAAGTTACAGGGGGAAATACCGGGGAGCTGTTTTTT. Encoded protein: CASSQVTGGNTGELFF. The rearrangement joins TRBV4-1 to TRBJ2-2, with 8 bases lining up with TRBD1. The CDR3 spans 16 residues. CDR1 MGHRA and CDR2 YSYEKL come from the germline V gene. The trim removed 1 base at V and 5 bases at J, leaving 6 bases unmatched.

This clonotype was detected many times. This rearrangement joins TRBV19 to TRBJ2-2; TRBD2 is a possible D gene (6 bases). The CDR3 sequence is 17 residues long. The V gene lost 2 bases and the J gene lost 3 bases, with 16 bases spanning the gap. Germline-derived CDR1 and CDR2 are LNHDA and SQIVND (reference sequence). The CDR3: CASSIPTAGLYTGELFF. CDR3 nucleotides: TGTGCCAGTAGTATACCAACCGCGGGGCTGTACACCGGGGAGCTGTTTTTT.

In this sample, this clonotype turned up many times. V and J are TRBV12-3 or TRBV12-4 and TRBJ2-1; TRBD2 might be the D (6 bases). This CDR3 is 13 amino acids long. V was shortened by 5 bases and J by 4 bases, with 9 bases between the two germline ends. The CDR3 is CASSSGGYNEQFF. For the CDR3, the DNA is TGTGCCAGCAGTAGCGGAGGGTACAATGAGCAGTTCTTC.

This clonotype was observed at least ten times. The chain has TRBV27 and TRBJ1-1; tentative D call: TRBD1 (5 bases). V dropped 4 bases and J dropped 2 bases, with 11 bases sitting between them. Germline V CDR1 and CDR2: MNHEY, SMNVEV (reference sequence). There are 14 residues in the CDR3. CDR3 in amino acids: CASSSQGANTEAFF. The CDR3 coding sequence is TGTGCCAGCAGTTCGCAGGGTGCAAACACTGAAGCTTTCTTT.

Worth noting for this clonotype: Likely a read error: the CDR3 ends without its conserved phenylalanine or tryptophan. This rearrangement joins TRBV7-8 to TRBJ2-7; 7 positions agree with TRBD2. V lost 5 bases and J lost 4; bases outside the gene matches: 2. The CDR3 extends over 12 amino acids. Germline V gives CDR1 SGHVS, CDR2 FQNEAQ. The CDR3 loop is CASSPGGYEQYY. CDR3 in DNA: TGTGCCAGCAGCCCCGGGGGGTACGAGCAGTACTAC.

This clonotype has ten or more counts. This sequence joins TRBV27 and TRBJ1-5; no reliable D call. The CDR3 spans 13 residues. V was clipped by 2 bases and J by 4 bases, with 6 bases between them. Germline values: CDR1 MNHEY, CDR2 SMNVEV (reference sequence). Here the CDR3 DNA reads TGTGCCAGCAGTTTAAATGCAAATCAGCCCCAGCATTTT. Translating gives CASSLNANQPQHF.

This clonotype was counted many times. The V gene is TRBV27, the J gene TRBJ2-5; the match to TRBD2 covers 15 bases. Trimming removed 2 bases from V and 3 bases from J; junction bases left unmatched: 4. The germline V gene has CDR1 MNHEY and CDR2 SMNVEV (reference sequence). There are 17 residues in the CDR3. CDR3 DNA: TGTGCCAGCAGTTTAATCGGACTAGCGGGAGGGAAAGAGACCCAGTACTTC. Translation gives CASSLIGLAGGKETQYF.

The chain recombines TRBV20-1 with TRBJ2-1, with 10 bases lining up with TRBD2. Germline CDR1 DFQATT, CDR2 SNEGSKA (reference sequence). This CDR3 has 13 amino acids. Losses at the gene ends were 3 bases for V and 7 bases for J; bases not matched to a gene: 3. The CDR3 region has the DNA TGCAGTGCTAGTCTAGCGGGGGAGAATGAGCAGTTCTTC. Protein product: CSASLAGENEQFF.

In this sample, this clonotype turned up many times. The chain has TRBV7-8 and TRBJ2-7; D is possibly TRBD2 (5 bases). V was shortened by 2 bases and J by 0 bases, with 14 bases between the two germline ends. Germline V CDR1 and CDR2: SGHVS, FQNEAQ. The CDR3 extends over 16 amino acids. CDR3 in amino acids: CASSLYVRGSSYEQYF. The CDR3 DNA reads TGTGCCAGCAGCTTATACGTCCGTGGGAGCTCCTACGAGCAGTACTTC.

This clonotype was seen repeatedly, ten times or more. This chain links TRBV29-1 with TRBJ2-7; TRBD2 matches 7 bases. Germline CDR1 SQVTM, CDR2 ANQGSEA. The CDR3 consists of 13 residues. V shed 5 bases, J shed 4 bases, and the junction held 8 bases outside the gene matches. In nucleotides, the CDR3 is TGCAGCGTTATCCTAGCGGCCATTTACGAGCAGTACTTC. Translating gives CSVILAAIYEQYF.